What follows are 18 T cell receptor beta chains derived from one specimen sequenced in a study of blood T cell repertoires in COVID-19. The protocol was immunoSEQ multiplex PCR, while the TCRdb copy is restricted to in-frame clones and leaves out a portion. The sample yields about 330,000 clones, 80% to 95% seen once. Sequencing was carried out using PBMCs or T cells enriched from blood (not recorded which). The receptor set was obtained from a woman in her twenties or thirties who had recovered from COVID-19.

For this clone: At one end, the junction sequence differs from germline, possibly due to a read error. CDR3 sequence (DNA): TGTGCCATCAGCGAGTCGTTGAGGGTGAACACTGAAGCTTTCTTT. This gives the protein CAISESLRVNTEAFF. The chain recombines TRBV10-3 with TRBJ1-1; D not resolved. The length of the CDR3 is 15 residues. CDR1 is ENHRY, CDR2 SYGVKD, per germline.

CDR3 sequence (DNA): TGTGCCAGCTCAAAGGGGGCAGGGCAGCCCCAGCATTTT. Amino acids: CASSKGAGQPQHF. The chain is built from TRBV18 and TRBJ1-5; TRBD1 matches at 7 bases. CDR1 is KGHSH, CDR2 LQKENI, per germline. The V and J ends lost 5 bases and 7 bases, in that order; junction bases with no gene match: 5. The CDR3 totals 13 residues.

The rearrangement uses TRBV18 and TRBJ2-1; the match to TRBD1 covers 9 bases. The CDR3 consists of 17 residues. With 2 bases clipped from V and 6 bases from J, the junction kept 11 bases outside the gene matches. CDR1 and CDR2 from the germline V gene are KGHSH and LQKENI. In nucleotides, the CDR3 is TGTGCCAGCTCACCAATGGACAGGGGCCTAACCCTCAATGAGCAGTTCTTC. Its protein product is CASSPMDRGLTLNEQFF.

V usage is TRBV7-9 and J usage is TRBJ2-1; no firm D call. The CDR3 is 13 amino acids. Germline V gene sequence: CDR1 SEHNR, CDR2 FQNEAQ (reference sequence). The V end lost 8 bases, the J end lost 5 bases, and 13 bases lay between the germline ends. The chain's CDR3 is CASQTHHDNEQFF. The DNA of the CDR3 is TGTGCCAGCCAAACTCACCATGACAATGAGCAGTTCTTC.

The chain joins TRBV4-3 to TRBJ2-1; D perhaps matches TRBD2 (5 bases). The CDR3 runs to 16 residues. The germline V gene encodes CDR1 LGHNA and CDR2 YSLEER. V lost 1 base to trimming and J lost 3 bases, with 13 bases between them. The CDR3 is CASSQVTRTDYNEQFF. Here the CDR3 DNA reads TGCGCCAGCAGCCAAGTAACGAGGACTGACTACAATGAGCAGTTCTTC.

The chain has TRBV19 and TRBJ1-1; 8 bases fit TRBD1. The J segment lost 7 bases and the V segment lost 7 bases, leaving 8 bases of the junction unmatched. The CDR3 covers 13 residues. The germline V gene has CDR1 LNHDA and CDR2 SQIVND (reference sequence). The CDR3 DNA follows: TGTGCCAGTATACCGACAGGGGTCGGTGAAGCTTTCTTT. Translating it yields CASIPTGVGEAFF.

This chain's CDR3 is CASSSLGTVSYNEQFF. The DNA of the CDR3 is TGTGCCAGCAGCTCCCTCGGGACAGTCTCCTACAATGAGCAGTTCTTC. The rearrangement joins TRBV14 to TRBJ2-1; 7 nucleotides line up with TRBD1. The CDR3 is 16 residues long. V was pared by 5 bases and J by 0 bases, with 7 bases of the junction left unmatched. Germline values: CDR1 SGHDN, CDR2 FVKESK.

The chain links TRBV3-1 (or the pseudogene TRBV3-2) to TRBJ1-6; D is ambiguous. V gave up 4 bases and J gave up 7 bases, with 11 bases separating them. Looked up from germline, CDR1 is LGHDT and CDR2 is YNNKEL (reference sequence). CDR3 size: 14 residues. This CDR3 is CASSRGLINSPLHF. The DNA of the CDR3 is TGTGCCAGCAGCCGCGGTCTTATAAATTCACCCCTCCACTTT.

The chain has TRBV7-2 and TRBJ1-1, with D tentatively TRBD1 (6 bases). Deletions cut 5 bases from V and 8 bases from J, with 18 bases between. This CDR3 has 14 amino acids. Germline values: CDR1 SGHTA, CDR2 FQGNSA. This CDR3 reads CASSPQTGPLEAFF. DNA for the CDR3: TGTGCCAGCAGCCCCCAGACAGGACCGTTGGAAGCTTTCTTT.

The chain uses TRBV7-9 and TRBJ2-1, with 10 bases that match TRBD2. The V and J ends lost 3 bases and 4 bases, in that order; junction bases with no gene match: 6. The germline V gene has CDR1 SEHNR and CDR2 FQNEAQ (reference sequence). CDR3 size: 16 residues. CDR3 sequence (DNA): TGTGCCAGCAGCTTCACTAGCGGGAAAGAATACAATGAGCAGTTCTTC. Its translation is CASSFTSGKEYNEQFF.

In this sample, this clone turned up once. The V gene is TRBV11-2, the J gene TRBJ1-3; no firm D call. Germline assignment: CDR1 SGHAT and CDR2 FQNNGV. The germline V and J ends were trimmed by 6 bases and 0 bases, with 9 bases remaining between them. The CDR3 length is 14 residues. The CDR3 sequence is CASRRAFSGNTIYF. The CDR3 coding sequence is TGTGCCAGCAGGAGGGCTTTCTCTGGAAACACCATATATTTT.

V and J are TRBV24-1 and TRBJ2-1; 10 bases fit TRBD2. This CDR3 has 16 residues. Germline assignment: CDR1 KGHDR and CDR2 SFDVKD. Unmatched junction bases numbered 7, after V lost 0 bases and J lost 9 bases. In DNA form, the CDR3 reads TGTGCCACCAGTGATTTGAGCGGGGGGGTACATGGTGAGCAGTTCTTC. Protein sequence: CATSDLSGGVHGEQFF.

This clone turned up a few times. This chain links TRBV7-2 with TRBJ1-1; 7 bases match TRBD1. Trimming removed 2 bases from V and 3 bases from J; junction bases left unmatched: 6. This CDR3 has 15 amino acids. CDR1 is SGHTA and CDR2 is FQGNSA in the germline V gene. In nucleotides, the CDR3 is TGTGCCAGCAGCTTACCTGGGACAGTTCACACTGAAGCTTTCTTT. Protein sequence: CASSLPGTVHTEAFF.

This clone was seen once. The V and J genes are TRBV9 and TRBJ2-1, with TRBD2 matching over 10 bases. CDR3 size: 17 residues. Germline V gene sequence: CDR1 SGDLS, CDR2 YYNGEE. Germline trimming cut 3 bases from V and 7 bases from J; bases unmatched to any gene: 13. The CDR3 here is CASSDTGLAKTFNEQFF. Here the CDR3 DNA reads TGTGCCAGCAGCGATACGGGACTAGCGAAGACTTTTAATGAGCAGTTCTTC.

The chain is built from TRBV12-3 or TRBV12-4 and TRBJ2-5; 8 nucleotides align to TRBD1. Germline trimming cut 6 bases from V and 4 bases from J; bases unmatched to any gene: 1. This CDR3 region has 12 residues. CDR3 nucleotides: TGTGCCAGCAGACAGGGGGGAGAGACCCAGTACTTC. It translates to CASRQGGETQYF.

The chain joins TRBV7-2 to TRBJ2-1, with 7 positions matching TRBD2. V lost 0 bases and J lost 7; bases outside the gene matches: 6. The CDR3 has 15 amino acids. Germline V CDR1 and CDR2: SGHTA, FQGNSA. CDR3 in DNA: TGTGCCAGCAGCTTAGCAGGACTAGAGGGGAATGAGCAGTTCTTC. This gives the protein CASSLAGLEGNEQFF.

The chain links TRBV27 to TRBJ2-7, with D possibly being TRBD2 (6 bases). Germline CDR1 MNHEY, CDR2 SMNVEV (reference sequence). V was trimmed by 8 bases and J by 5 bases, leaving 13 bases between them. The CDR3 runs 12 residues. CDR3 loop: CASLRGGHEQYF. The CDR3 bases are TGTGCCAGCCTCCGGGGAGGCCACGAGCAGTACTTC.

This rearrangement joins TRBV5-1 to TRBJ1-1; 9 bases are a match to TRBD1. The CDR3 contains 15 residues. V lost 4 bases to trimming and J lost 4 bases; unmatched junction nucleotides: 8. Germline-derived CDR1 and CDR2 are SGHRS and YFSETQ. CDR3 loop: CASSQGQGAGTEAFF. The CDR3 DNA reads TGCGCCAGCAGCCAGGGACAGGGAGCCGGCACTGAAGCTTTCTTT.